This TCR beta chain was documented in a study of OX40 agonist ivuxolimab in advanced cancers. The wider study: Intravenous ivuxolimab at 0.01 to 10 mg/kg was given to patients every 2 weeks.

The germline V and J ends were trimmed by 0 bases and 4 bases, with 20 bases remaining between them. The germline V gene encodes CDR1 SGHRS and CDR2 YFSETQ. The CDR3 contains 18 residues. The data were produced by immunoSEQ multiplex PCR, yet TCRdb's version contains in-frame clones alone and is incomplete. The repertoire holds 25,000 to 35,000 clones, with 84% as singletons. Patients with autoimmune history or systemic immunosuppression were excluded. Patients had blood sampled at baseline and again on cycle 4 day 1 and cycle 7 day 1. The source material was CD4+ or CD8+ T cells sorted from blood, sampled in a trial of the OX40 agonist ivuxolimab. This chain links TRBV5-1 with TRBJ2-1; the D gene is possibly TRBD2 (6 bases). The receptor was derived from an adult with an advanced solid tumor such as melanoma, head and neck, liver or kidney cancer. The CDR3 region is CASSLGVAAVPKYNEQFF. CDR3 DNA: TGCGCCAGCAGCTTGGGAGTAGCGGCCGTACCAAAGTACAATGAGCAGTTCTTC.